Sequencing of this TCR beta chain was carried out in a study of early T cells in non-severe SARS-CoV-2 infection. Study-wide context: Sequencing used unsorted whole-blood bulk RNA, so chains lack pairing.

Germline V lookup: CDR1 SGHAT, CDR2 FQNNGV. Trimming stripped 5 bases from V and 4 bases from J, with 14 bases between. The length of the CDR3 is 14 residues. At least ten counts were recorded for this clonotype. Its antigen is undetermined. Study findings and constraints: CD4 and private specificities were missed by VDJdb matching, which favored anti-spike CD8 responses.

As part of library construction, unique molecular identifiers were attached to individual cDNA molecules. From the 5' RACE reads, TCRdb called clonotypes with MiXCR, one entry per CDR3 protein. The sample yields approximately 27,000 distinct CDR3 sequences, 9.5% to 10% seen once. The sequencing input was whole blood. The V call is TRBV11-2, the J call TRBJ2-5; possibly TRBD2 for D (6 bases). The clonotype was recovered from an adult who was a healthcare worker with PCR-confirmed SARS-CoV-2 infection or an uninfected control (not recorded which). CDR3 sequence reads: CASSNLLGGETQYF. CDR3 sequence (DNA): TGTGCCAGCAGCAATTTGTTGGGGGGAGAGACCCAGTACTTC.